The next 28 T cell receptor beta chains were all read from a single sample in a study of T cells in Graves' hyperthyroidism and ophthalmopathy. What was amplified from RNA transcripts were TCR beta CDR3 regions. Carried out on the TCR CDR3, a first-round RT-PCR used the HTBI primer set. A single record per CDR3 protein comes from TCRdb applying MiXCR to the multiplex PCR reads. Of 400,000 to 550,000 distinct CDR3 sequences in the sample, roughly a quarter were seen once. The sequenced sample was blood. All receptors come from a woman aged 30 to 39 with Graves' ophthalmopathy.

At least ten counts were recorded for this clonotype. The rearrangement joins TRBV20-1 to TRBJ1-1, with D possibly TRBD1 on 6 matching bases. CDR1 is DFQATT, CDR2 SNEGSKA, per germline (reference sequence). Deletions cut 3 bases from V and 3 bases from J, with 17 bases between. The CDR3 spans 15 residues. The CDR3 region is CSASPGQLVYTEAFF. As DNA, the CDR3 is TGCAGTGCTAGCCCGGGACAACTGGTTTACACTGAAGCTTTCTTT.

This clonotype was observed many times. For the CDR3, the DNA is TGCAGTGCTCGACCGGTGGGTTTGTATGGCTACACCTTC. It translates to CSARPVGLYGYTF. This rearrangement joins TRBV20-1 to TRBJ1-2; no definite D call. Trimming shortened V by 5 bases and J by 5 bases, and 15 bases separated the two germline ends. The CDR3 has 13 amino acids. Germline V gene sequence: CDR1 DFQATT, CDR2 SNEGSKA (reference sequence).

The CDR3: CASKLLGGAASYEQYF. CDR3 in DNA: TGTGCCAGCAAACTTCTAGGTGGGGCGGCCTCCTACGAGCAGTACTTC. This chain uses TRBV28 with TRBJ2-7, with D maybe TRBD1 (5 bases). The CDR3 extends over 16 amino acids. Germline V CDR1 and CDR2: MDHEN, SYDVKM. Trimming stripped 7 bases from V and 0 bases from J, with 19 bases between.

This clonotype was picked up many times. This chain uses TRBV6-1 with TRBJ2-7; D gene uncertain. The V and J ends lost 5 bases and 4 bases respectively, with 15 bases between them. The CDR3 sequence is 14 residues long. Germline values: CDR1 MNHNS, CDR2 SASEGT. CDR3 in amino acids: CASSRDTDNYEQYF. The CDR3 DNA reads TGTGCCAGCAGTCGTGACACCGACAATTACGAGCAGTACTTC.

This CDR3 is CSAQQGDTEAFF. The CDR3 bases are TGCAGTGCTCAACAGGGGGACACTGAAGCTTTCTTT. This chain links TRBV20-1 with TRBJ1-1; TRBD1 matches at 8 bases. CDR3 size: 12 residues. Germline trimming cut 5 bases from V and 3 bases from J; bases unmatched to any gene: 2. CDR1 DFQATT and CDR2 SNEGSKA come from the germline V gene (reference sequence).

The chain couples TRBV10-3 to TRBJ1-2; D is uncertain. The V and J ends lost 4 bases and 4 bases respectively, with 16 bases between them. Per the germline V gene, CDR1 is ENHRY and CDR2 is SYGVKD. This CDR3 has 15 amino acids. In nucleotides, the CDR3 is TGTGCCATCAGTGTGTCAGGCCCCGAGTTCTATGGCTACACCTTC. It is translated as CAISVSGPEFYGYTF.

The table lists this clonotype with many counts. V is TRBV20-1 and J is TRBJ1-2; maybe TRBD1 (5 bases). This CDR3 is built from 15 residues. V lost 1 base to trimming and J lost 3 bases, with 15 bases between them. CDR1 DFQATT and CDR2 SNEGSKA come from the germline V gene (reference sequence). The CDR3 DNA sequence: TGCAGTGCTAGAGGGAATAAGGGAGGGGACTATGGCTACACCTTC. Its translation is CSARGNKGGDYGYTF.

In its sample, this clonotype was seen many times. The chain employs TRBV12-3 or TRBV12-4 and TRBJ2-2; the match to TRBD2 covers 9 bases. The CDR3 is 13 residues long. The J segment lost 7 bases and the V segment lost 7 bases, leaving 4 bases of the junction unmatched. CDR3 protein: CASTRGGVGELFF. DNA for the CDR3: TGTGCCAGCACCCGCGGGGGGGTCGGGGAGCTGTTTTTT.

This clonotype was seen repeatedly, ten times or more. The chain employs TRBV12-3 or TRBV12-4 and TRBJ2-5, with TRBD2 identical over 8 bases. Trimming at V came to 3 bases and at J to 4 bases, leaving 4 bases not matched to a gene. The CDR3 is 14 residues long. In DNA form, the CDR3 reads TGTGCCAGCAGTTTCAAGCGGGGGATAGAGACCCAGTACTTC. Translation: CASSFKRGIETQYF.

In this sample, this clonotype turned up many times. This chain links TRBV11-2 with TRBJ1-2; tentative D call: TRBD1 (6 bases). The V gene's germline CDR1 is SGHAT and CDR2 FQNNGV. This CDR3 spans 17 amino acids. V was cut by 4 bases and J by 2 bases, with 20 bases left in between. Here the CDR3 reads CASSYISRGQGNYGYTF. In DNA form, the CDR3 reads TGTGCCAGCAGCTACATCTCACGGGGGCAGGGGAACTATGGCTACACCTTC.

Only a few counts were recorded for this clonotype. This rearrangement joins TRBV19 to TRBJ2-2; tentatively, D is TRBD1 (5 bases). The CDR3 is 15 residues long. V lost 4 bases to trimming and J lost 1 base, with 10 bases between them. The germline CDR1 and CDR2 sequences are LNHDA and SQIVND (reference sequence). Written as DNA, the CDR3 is TGTGCCAGTAGTAAAGGGGATTTGAACACCGGGGAGCTGTTTTTT. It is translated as CASSKGDLNTGELFF.

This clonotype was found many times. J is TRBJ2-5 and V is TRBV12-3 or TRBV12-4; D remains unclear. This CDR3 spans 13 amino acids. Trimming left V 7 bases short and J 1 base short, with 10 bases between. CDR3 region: CASTIRSQETQYF. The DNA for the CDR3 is TGTGCCAGCACCATCCGGTCCCAAGAGACCCAGTACTTC.

CDR3 DNA sequence: TGTGCCAGCAGTGGGGGGGTAGTGGGCCAGTACGAGCAGTACTTC. This translates into CASSGGVVGQYEQYF. V is TRBV12-3 or TRBV12-4 and J is TRBJ2-7; 7 bases match TRBD2. J was trimmed by 4 bases and V by 5 bases; bases with no gene match: 11. This CDR3 has 15 residues.

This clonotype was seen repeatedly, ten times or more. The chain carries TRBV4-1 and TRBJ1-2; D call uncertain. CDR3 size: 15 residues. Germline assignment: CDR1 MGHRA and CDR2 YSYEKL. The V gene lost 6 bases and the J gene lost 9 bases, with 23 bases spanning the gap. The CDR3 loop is CASRPSFAVRTRYTF. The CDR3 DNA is TGCGCCAGCAGGCCCTCTTTCGCCGTTAGGACGCGCTACACCTTC.

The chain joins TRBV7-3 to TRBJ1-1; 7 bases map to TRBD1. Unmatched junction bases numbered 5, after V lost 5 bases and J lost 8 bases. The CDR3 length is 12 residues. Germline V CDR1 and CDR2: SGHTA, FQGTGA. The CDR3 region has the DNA TGTGCCAGCAGCCCCTCGGGACAGGAAGCTTTCTTT. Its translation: CASSPSGQEAFF. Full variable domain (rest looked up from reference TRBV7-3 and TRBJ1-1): GAGVSQTPSNKVTEKGKYVELRCDPISGHTALYWYRQSLGQGPEFLIYFQGTGAADDSGLPNDRFFAVRPEGSVSTLKIQRTERGDSAVYLCASSPSGQEAFFGQGTRLTVV.

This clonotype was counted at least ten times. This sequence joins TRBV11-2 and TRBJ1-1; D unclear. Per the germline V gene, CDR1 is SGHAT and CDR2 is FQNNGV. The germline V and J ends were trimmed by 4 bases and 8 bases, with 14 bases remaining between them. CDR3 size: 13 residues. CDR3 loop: CASSWAWGAEAFF. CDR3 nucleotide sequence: TGTGCCAGCAGCTGGGCTTGGGGTGCGGAAGCTTTCTTT.

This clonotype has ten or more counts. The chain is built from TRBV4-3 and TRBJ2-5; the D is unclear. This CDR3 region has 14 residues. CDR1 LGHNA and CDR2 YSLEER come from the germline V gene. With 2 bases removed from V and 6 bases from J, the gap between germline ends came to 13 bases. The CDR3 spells CASSQTTSQKTQYF. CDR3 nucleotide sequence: TGCGCCAGCAGCCAAACGACAAGCCAGAAGACCCAGTACTTC.

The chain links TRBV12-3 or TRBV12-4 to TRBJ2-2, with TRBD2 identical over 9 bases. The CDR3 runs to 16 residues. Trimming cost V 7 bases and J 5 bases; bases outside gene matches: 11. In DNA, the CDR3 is TGTGCCAGCAACCCGATGAGCGGGGGGTGGACCGGGGAGCTGTTTTTT. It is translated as CASNPMSGGWTGELFF.

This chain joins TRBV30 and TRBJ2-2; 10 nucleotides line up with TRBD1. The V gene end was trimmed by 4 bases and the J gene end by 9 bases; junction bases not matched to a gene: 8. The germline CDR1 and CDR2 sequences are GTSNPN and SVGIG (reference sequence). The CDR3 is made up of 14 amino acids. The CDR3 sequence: CAWTPGTGDRELFF. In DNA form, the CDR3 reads TGTGCCTGGACTCCGGGGACAGGGGACAGGGAGCTGTTTTTT.

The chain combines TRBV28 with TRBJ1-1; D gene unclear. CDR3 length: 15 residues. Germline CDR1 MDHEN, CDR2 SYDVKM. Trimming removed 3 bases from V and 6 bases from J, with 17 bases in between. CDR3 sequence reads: CASSLFPRWSSEAFF. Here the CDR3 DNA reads TGTGCCAGCAGTTTGTTCCCCCGGTGGAGCTCTGAAGCTTTCTTT. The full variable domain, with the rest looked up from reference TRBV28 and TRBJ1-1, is DVKVTQSSRYLVKRTGEKVFLECVQDMDHENMFWYRQDPGLGLRLIYFSYDVKMKEKGDIPEGYSVSREKKERFSLILESASTNQTSMYLCASSLFPRWSSEAFFGQGTRLTVV.

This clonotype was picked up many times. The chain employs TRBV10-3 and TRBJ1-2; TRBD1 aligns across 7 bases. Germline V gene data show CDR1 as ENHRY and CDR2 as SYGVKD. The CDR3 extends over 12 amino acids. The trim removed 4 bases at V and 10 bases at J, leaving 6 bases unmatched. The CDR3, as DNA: TGTGCCATCAGTGGGCCCGACAGGGACTACACCTTC. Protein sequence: CAISGPDRDYTF.

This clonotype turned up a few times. The CDR3 DNA reads TGTGCCAGCAGCTTGCTGGGTACAGAGACCCAGTACTTC. Translation: CASSLLGTETQYF. The V call is TRBV7-2, the J call TRBJ2-5; D is ambiguous. The germline gives CDR1 SGHTA, CDR2 FQGNSA. Trimming took 3 bases from V and 4 from J, leaving 9 bases between them. CDR3 length: 13 amino acids.

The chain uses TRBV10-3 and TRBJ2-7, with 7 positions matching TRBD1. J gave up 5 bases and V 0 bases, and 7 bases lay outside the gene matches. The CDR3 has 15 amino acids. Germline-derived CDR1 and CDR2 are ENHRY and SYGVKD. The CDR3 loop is CAISESTQGVHEQYF. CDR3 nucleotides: TGTGCCATCAGTGAGTCGACTCAGGGGGTGCACGAGCAGTACTTC.

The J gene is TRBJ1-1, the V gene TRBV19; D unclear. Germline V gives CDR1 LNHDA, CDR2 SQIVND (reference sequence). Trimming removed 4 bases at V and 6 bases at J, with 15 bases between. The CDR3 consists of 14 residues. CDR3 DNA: TGTGCCAGTAGTAAGCCCCACGGGTTGGCTGAAGCTTTCTTT. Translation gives CASSKPHGLAEAFF.

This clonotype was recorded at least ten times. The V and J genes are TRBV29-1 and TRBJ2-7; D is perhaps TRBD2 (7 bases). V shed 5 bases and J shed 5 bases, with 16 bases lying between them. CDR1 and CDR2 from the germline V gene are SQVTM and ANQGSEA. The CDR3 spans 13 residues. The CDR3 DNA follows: TGCAGCGTTTTAGGGGGGGAGCTAAACGAGCAGTACTTC. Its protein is CSVLGGELNEQYF.

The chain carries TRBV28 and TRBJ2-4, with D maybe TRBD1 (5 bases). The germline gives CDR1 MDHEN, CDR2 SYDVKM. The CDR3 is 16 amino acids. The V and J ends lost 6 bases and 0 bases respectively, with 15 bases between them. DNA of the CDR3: TGTGCCAGCAGCCCGGGTGGGGCTGGAGCCAAAAACATTCAGTACTTC. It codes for CASSPGGAGAKNIQYF.

Written as DNA, the CDR3 is TGTGCCAGCAGCCCCGGAGGACAGAGCAATCAGCCCCAGCATTTT. It translates to CASSPGGQSNQPQHF. The rearrangement uses TRBV12-3 or TRBV12-4 and TRBJ1-5; maybe TRBD1 (6 bases). V was pared by 6 bases and J by 1 base, with 13 bases between. This CDR3 has 15 amino acids.

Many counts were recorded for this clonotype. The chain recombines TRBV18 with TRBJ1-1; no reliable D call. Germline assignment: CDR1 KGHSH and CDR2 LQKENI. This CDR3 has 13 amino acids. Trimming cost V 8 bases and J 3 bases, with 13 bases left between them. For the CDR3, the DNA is TGTGCCAGCAGCCCCCGACGTGACACTGAAGCTTTCTTT. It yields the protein CASSPRRDTEAFF.